A single sample gave rise to the 20 T cell receptor beta chains below, sequenced in a study of control samples from healthy donors and cancer patients. Profiling relied on immunoSEQ multiplex PCR, and the TCRdb table lists in-frame clones only, not all of them. The sample has 150,000 to 200,000 clones; 88% are singletons. Material: blood. The receptors originated from a woman in her twenties or thirties in good health.

The V gene is TRBV6-4, the J gene TRBJ2-5; 10 nucleotides match TRBD2. This CDR3 spans 18 amino acids. J lost 4 bases, V lost 7 bases, and 18 bases had no gene match. Germline loops: CDR1 MRHNA, CDR2 SNTAGT. In nucleotides, the CDR3 is TGTGCCAGCACCTCCAAGGGCCCAGCGGGAGGGCCGCCAGAGACCCAGTACTTC. Its protein product is CASTSKGPAGGPPETQYF.

The chain employs TRBV3-1 (or the pseudogene TRBV3-2) and TRBJ1-2, with 8 bases that match TRBD1. Germline lookup yields CDR1 LGHDT and CDR2 YNNKEL (reference sequence). The CDR3 runs to 14 residues. V lost 5 bases to trimming and J lost 2 bases; unmatched junction nucleotides: 4. The CDR3, as DNA: TGTGCCAGCAGCTACCGGGACAGGAACTATGGCTACACCTTC. Encoded protein: CASSYRDRNYGYTF.

This rearrangement joins TRBV2 to TRBJ1-1, with D perhaps matching TRBD1 (5 bases). Germline V lookup: CDR1 SNHLY, CDR2 FYNNEI. This CDR3 is 14 amino acids long. V was clipped by 1 base and J by 3 bases, with 9 bases between them. CDR3 coding DNA: TGTGCCAGCAGTGAAGGGCAGGGCTACACTGAAGCTTTCTTT. Protein: CASSEGQGYTEAFF.

In regard to this clone: The germline gene is not matched at one end of the junction; a read error may be the cause. The chain carries TRBV7-7 and TRBJ2-5; the match to TRBD2 covers 9 bases. Per the germline V gene, CDR1 is SSHAT and CDR2 is FNYEAQ (reference sequence). This CDR3 has 14 residues. CDR3 nucleotides: TGTGCTAGCAGTCTCTCTAGCGGGGAGGGGACCCAGTACTTC. As protein: CASSLSSGEGTQYF.

The V call is TRBV9, the J call TRBJ1-6; D call uncertain. This CDR3 comprises 15 residues. From germline, CDR1 is SGDLS and CDR2 YYNGEE. Trimming took 4 bases from V and 1 from J, leaving 9 bases between them. CDR3 region: CASSTEGSYNSPLHF. The CDR3 DNA reads as TGTGCCAGCAGCACCGAGGGATCCTATAATTCACCCCTCCACTTT.

V usage is TRBV29-1 and J usage is TRBJ2-5, with 12 bases aligning to TRBD1. CDR1 SQVTM and CDR2 ANQGSEA come from the germline V gene. The CDR3 contains 14 residues. After removal of 5 bases from V and 5 bases from J, the junction contained 6 bases not matched to a gene. The CDR3 is CSVPGQGAWETQYF. CDR3 in DNA: TGCAGCGTTCCGGGACAGGGGGCGTGGGAGACCCAGTACTTC.

This chain uses TRBV18 with TRBJ2-2, with D possibly matching TRBD2 (6 bases). CDR1 and CDR2 (germline): KGHSH, LQKENI. This CDR3 has 16 amino acids. V was clipped by 3 bases and J by 5 bases, with 16 bases between them. The CDR3 sequence: CASSPPGGEGTGELFF. CDR3 nucleotides: TGTGCCAGCTCACCCCCCGGAGGGGAAGGAACCGGGGAGCTGTTTTTT.

The rearrangement joins TRBV21-1 to TRBJ1-1. TRBV21-1 corresponds to a pseudogene. The CDR3 has 20 residues. In nucleotides, the CDR3 is TGTGCCAGCAGCAGAACTGCCATCCCGGCCCCACTTCCTAGTGGAACTGAAGCTTTCTTT. Translation: CASSRTAIPAPLPSGTEAFF.

This clone was seen only once. The chain links TRBV11-2 to TRBJ2-7; 8 bases fit TRBD1. This CDR3 has 14 residues. V shed 5 bases and J 3 bases; nucleotides not matched to a gene: 6. The germline CDR1 and CDR2 sequences are SGHAT and FQNNGV. CDR3 sequence reads: CASSPDRVVYEQYV. The CDR3 coding sequence is TGTGCCAGCAGCCCGGACAGGGTCGTCTACGAGCAGTACGTC.

This chain joins TRBV5-1 and TRBJ2-7, with no clear D. The CDR3 is made up of 14 amino acids. The germline V and J ends were trimmed by 3 bases and 6 bases, with 16 bases remaining between them. CDR1 is SGHRS, CDR2 YFSETQ, per germline. The CDR3 region has the DNA TGCGCCAGCAGCTCAACAGAACTCAAGGGCGAGCAGTACTTC. This encodes CASSSTELKGEQYF. Combining the CDR3 with reference TRBV5-1 and TRBJ2-7 gives the whole variable domain KAGVTQTPRYLIKTRGQQVTLSCSPISGHRSVSWYQQTPGQGLQFLFEYFSETQRNKGNFPGRFSGRQFSNSRSEMNVSTLELGDSALYLCASSSTELKGEQYFGPGTRLTVT.

With regard to this clone: This sample includes further DNA sequences coding for the same CDR3. The chain is built from TRBV5-1 and TRBJ2-5; D remains ambiguous. Germline V gene data show CDR1 as SGHRS and CDR2 as YFSETQ. This CDR3 is built from 13 residues. Trimming removed 4 bases from V and 0 bases from J, with 7 bases in between. In nucleotides, the CDR3 is TGCGCCAGCAGCACGACAAACCAAGAGACCCAGTACTTC. Translation: CASSTTNQETQYF.

The gene calls are TRBV9 and TRBJ2-7; 11 bases are a match to TRBD2. The ends lost 0 bases at V and 5 bases at J; junction bases unmatched: 10. Germline V CDR1 and CDR2: SGDLS, YYNGEE. This CDR3 spans 17 amino acids. CDR3 residues: CASSVGSSGRWFHEQYF. CDR3 nucleotides: TGTGCCAGCAGCGTAGGGTCTAGCGGGAGGTGGTTCCACGAGCAGTACTTC. The full variable domain, rest sourced from reference TRBV9 and TRBJ2-7, is DSGVTQTPKHLITATGQRVTLRCSPRSGDLSVYWYQQSLDQGLQFLIQYYNGEERAKGNILERFSAQQFPDLHSELNLSSLELGDSALYFCASSVGSSGRWFHEQYFGPGTRLTVT.

This clone was observed a single time. V is TRBV7-9 and J is TRBJ2-7, with TRBD1 matching over 8 bases. Germline-derived CDR1 and CDR2 are SEHNR and FQNEAQ (reference sequence). V shed 8 bases, J shed 4 bases, and the junction held 10 bases outside the gene matches. The CDR3 covers 14 residues. The CDR3 sequence: CASAGGDRSYEQYV. The CDR3 bases are TGTGCCAGCGCTGGAGGGGACAGGTCGTACGAGCAGTACGTC.

J is TRBJ1-2 and V is TRBV7-2; a possible D gene is TRBD1 (5 bases). V was pared by 2 bases and J by 5 bases, with 12 bases between. This CDR3 has 14 residues. Germline V CDR1 and CDR2: SGHTA, FQGNSA. CDR3 sequence (DNA): TGTGCCAGCAGCTTAAAGGTGGGGGAATATGGCTACACCTTC. Translation: CASSLKVGEYGYTF.

The V gene is TRBV6-6, the J gene TRBJ2-7; 7 bases map to TRBD2. From germline, CDR1 is MNHNY and CDR2 SVGAGI (reference sequence). Trimming cost V 4 bases and J 3 bases; bases outside gene matches: 9. The CDR3 covers 15 residues. CDR3: CASSSHLADHYEQYF. The CDR3 nucleotides read TGTGCCAGCAGTTCCCACCTAGCGGACCACTACGAGCAGTACTTC.

This rearrangement joins TRBV19 to TRBJ2-7, with D maybe TRBD1 (5 bases). V lost 7 bases and J 5 bases, leaving 21 bases between the germline ends. CDR3 length: 15 residues. From germline, CDR1 is LNHDA and CDR2 SQIVND (reference sequence). The CDR3 reads CASTPDQGRVHEQYF. CDR3 nucleotides: TGTGCCAGTACCCCCGACCAGGGCCGGGTCCACGAGCAGTACTTC.

The gene calls are TRBV2 and TRBJ1-1; tentative D call: TRBD1 (6 bases). The CDR3 loop spans 12 amino acids. Trimming stripped 5 bases from V and 4 bases from J, with 8 bases between. Germline assignment: CDR1 SNHLY and CDR2 FYNNEI. In DNA form, the CDR3 reads TGTGCCAGCAGTTCGGACAGCACTGAAGCTTTCTTT. Encoded protein: CASSSDSTEAFF.

V usage is TRBV11-2 and J usage is TRBJ1-5; no reliable D call. CDR3 length equals 13 residues. Germline V gives CDR1 SGHAT, CDR2 FQNNGV. This CDR3 is CASSGGSNQPQHF. The DNA of the CDR3 is TGTGCTTCCTCAGGCGGGAGCAATCAGCCCCAGCATTTT. The whole variable domain, filled in from reference TRBV11-2 and TRBJ1-5, reads EAGVAQSPRYKIIEKRQSVAFWCNPISGHATLYWYQQILGQGPKLLIQFQNNGVVDDSQLPKDRFSAERLKGVDSTLKIQPAKLEDSAVYLCASSGGSNQPQHFGDGTRLSIL.

This chain joins TRBV12-3 or TRBV12-4 and TRBJ2-3, with D unresolved. The CDR3 loop spans 12 amino acids. V shed 7 bases and J shed 6 bases, with 11 bases lying between them. CDR3 nucleotides: TGTGCCAGCACCCTATTCAGGGATACGCAGTATTTT. Protein product: CASTLFRDTQYF.

This clone has only a few counts. This chain uses TRBV10-3 with TRBJ2-5, with 7 bases aligning to TRBD2. The CDR3 has 13 residues. Germline V CDR1 and CDR2: ENHRY, SYGVKD. The trim removed 5 bases at V and 5 bases at J, leaving 5 bases unmatched. The CDR3 here is CAISLGLRETQYF. DNA for the CDR3: TGTGCCATCAGTCTGGGACTACGGGAGACCCAGTACTTC.